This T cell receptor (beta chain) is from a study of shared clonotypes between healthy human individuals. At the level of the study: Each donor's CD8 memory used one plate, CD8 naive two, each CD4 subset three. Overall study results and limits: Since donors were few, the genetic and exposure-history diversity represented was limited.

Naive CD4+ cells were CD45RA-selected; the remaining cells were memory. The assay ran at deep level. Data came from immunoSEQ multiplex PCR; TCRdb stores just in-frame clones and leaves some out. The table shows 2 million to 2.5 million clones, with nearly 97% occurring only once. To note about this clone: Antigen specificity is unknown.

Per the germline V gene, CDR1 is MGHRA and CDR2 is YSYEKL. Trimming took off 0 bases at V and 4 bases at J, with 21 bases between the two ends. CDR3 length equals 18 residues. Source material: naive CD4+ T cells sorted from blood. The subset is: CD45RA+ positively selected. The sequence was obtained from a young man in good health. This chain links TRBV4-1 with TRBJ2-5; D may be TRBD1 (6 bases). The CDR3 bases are TGCGCCAGCAGCCAAGAGAGGGGGACCTACTCAATAGGAGAGACCCAGTACTTC. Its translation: CASSQERGTYSIGETQYF.